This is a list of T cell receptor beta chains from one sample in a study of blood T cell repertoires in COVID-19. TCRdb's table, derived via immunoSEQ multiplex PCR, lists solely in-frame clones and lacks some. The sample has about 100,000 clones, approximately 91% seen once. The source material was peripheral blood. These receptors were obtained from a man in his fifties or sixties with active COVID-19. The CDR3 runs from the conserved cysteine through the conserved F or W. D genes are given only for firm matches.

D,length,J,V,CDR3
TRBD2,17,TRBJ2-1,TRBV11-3,CASSRRTSGSIYNEQFF
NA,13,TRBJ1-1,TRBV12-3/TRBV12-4,CASRRTLRTEAFF
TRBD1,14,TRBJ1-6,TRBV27,CASTRTGGVSPLHF
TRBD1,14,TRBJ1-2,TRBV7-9,CASSVQTGGHGYTF
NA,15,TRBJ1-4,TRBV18,CASSPLGGTVEKLFF
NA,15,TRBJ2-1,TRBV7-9,CASSVPEGSYNEQFF
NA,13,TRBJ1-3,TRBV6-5,CGIATQAGNTIYF
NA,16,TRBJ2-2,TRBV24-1,CATSDPGTSNTGELFF
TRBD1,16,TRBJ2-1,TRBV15,CATSRDLGTGESEQFF
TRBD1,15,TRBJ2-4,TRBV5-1,CASSLVPDRKNIQYF
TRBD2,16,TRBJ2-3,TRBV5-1,CASSLGAGLAADTQYF
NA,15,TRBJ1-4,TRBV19,CASSSPGINNEKLFF
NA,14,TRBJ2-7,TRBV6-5,CASGQGGSLYEQYF
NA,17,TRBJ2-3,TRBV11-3,CASSLASLGLPVDTQYF
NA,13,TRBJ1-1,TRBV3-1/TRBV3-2,CASSQAGNTEAFF
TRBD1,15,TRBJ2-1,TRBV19,CASKGGGQGVTEQFF
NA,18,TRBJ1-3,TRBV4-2,CASSQVPAGSTTGNTIYF
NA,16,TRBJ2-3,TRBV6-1,CASSERGGVSPDTQYF
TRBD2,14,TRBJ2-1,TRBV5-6,CASMEGGSYNEQFF
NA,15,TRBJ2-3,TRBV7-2,CASSPEVRGFDTQYF
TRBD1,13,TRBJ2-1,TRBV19,CASSISRGNEQFF
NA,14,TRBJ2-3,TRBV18,CASSYSTSTDTQYF
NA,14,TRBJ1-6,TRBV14,CASSGPSYNSPLHF
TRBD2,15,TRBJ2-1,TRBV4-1,CASSQDTSGDNEQFF
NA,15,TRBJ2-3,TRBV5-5,CASSFVLTQTDTQYF
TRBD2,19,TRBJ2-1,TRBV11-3,CASSLGWTSGERDYNEQFF
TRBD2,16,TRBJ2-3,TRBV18,CASSPSELAVTDTQYF
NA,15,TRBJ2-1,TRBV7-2,CASSLTGRREYEQFF
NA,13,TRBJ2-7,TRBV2,CASSGPGGYEQYF
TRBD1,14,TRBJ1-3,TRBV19,CASGGDSSGNTIYF
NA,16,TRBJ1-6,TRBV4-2,CASSQAQDTVNSPLHF
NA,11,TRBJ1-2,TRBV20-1,CSASRQYGYTF
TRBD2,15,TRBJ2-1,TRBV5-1,CASRSTSGGVNEQFF
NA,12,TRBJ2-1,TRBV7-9,CASSWDNNEQFF
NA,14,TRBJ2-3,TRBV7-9,CASSPTLVADTQYF
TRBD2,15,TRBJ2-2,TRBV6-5,CASSPSGVNTGELFF
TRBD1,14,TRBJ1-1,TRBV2,CASSRGQGKTEAFF
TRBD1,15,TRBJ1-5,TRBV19,CASKRTWDRVQPQHF
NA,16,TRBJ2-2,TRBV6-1,CASSDLWGANTGELFF
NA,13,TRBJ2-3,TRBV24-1,CATRKKEADTQYF
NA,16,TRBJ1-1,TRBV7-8,CASSIRRGRLNTEAFF
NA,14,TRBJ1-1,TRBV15,CATSRDLTNTEAFF
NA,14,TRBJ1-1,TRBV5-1,CASSFDIMNTEAFF
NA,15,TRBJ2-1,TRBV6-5,CASSRTANSYNEQFF
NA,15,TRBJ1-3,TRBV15,CATSRDSVIGNTIYF
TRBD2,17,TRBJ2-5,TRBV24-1,CATSDTLAGGNQETQYF
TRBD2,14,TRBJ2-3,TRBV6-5,CATHIAGSTDTQYF
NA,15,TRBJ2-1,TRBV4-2,CASSLGTSSYNEQFF
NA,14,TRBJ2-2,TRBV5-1,CASSLWQNTGELFF
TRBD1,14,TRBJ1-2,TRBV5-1,CASSSRQGTDGYTF
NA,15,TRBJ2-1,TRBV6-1,CASSPSRGSYNEQFF